These 9 T cell receptor beta chains originate from one sample sequenced in a study of blood T cell repertoires in COVID-19. Measured with immunoSEQ multiplex PCR; TCRdb has only the in-frame clones, and not every one. The table records about 350,000 clones, about nine tenths of them present only once. Sequenced material: peripheral blood. These receptors originate from a man younger than 40 with COVID-19, enrolled during active disease.

The chain carries TRBV7-3 and TRBJ1-2; D unresolved. CDR3 length equals 14 residues. Germline CDR1 SGHTA, CDR2 FQGTGA. V lost 5 bases, J lost 4 bases, and 14 bases lay in between. The CDR3 here is CASSPRTGGYGYTF. CDR3 nucleotides: TGTGCCAGCAGCCCCCGGACCGGAGGCTATGGCTACACCTTC.

The V and J genes are TRBV7-9 and TRBJ2-7; no clear D gene. The germline CDR1 and CDR2 sequences are SEHNR and FQNEAQ (reference sequence). V shed 0 bases and J shed 2 bases, with 8 bases lying between them. The CDR3 runs to 14 residues. CDR3 sequence reads: CASSLAAVTYEQYF. The CDR3 bases are TGTGCCAGCAGCTTAGCGGCAGTTACCTACGAGCAGTACTTC.

This clone showed up just a few times. The V call is TRBV5-5, the J call TRBJ1-3; no clear D gene. The CDR3 consists of 14 residues. Germline CDR1 SGHKS, CDR2 YYEKEE (reference sequence). The V and J ends lost 6 bases and 1 base respectively, with 11 bases between them. This CDR3 reads CASTATGSGNTIYF. The CDR3 DNA is TGTGCCAGCACTGCAACCGGTTCTGGAAACACCATATATTTT.

The rearrangement joins TRBV6-5 to TRBJ1-1, with 7 positions matching TRBD1. J gave up 4 bases and V 0 bases, and 5 bases lay outside the gene matches. CDR1 is MNHEY and CDR2 is SVGAGI in the germline V gene. The CDR3 loop spans 15 amino acids. CDR3 region: CASSYSAGGITEAFF. Here the CDR3 DNA reads TGTGCCAGCAGTTACTCGGCAGGGGGGATCACTGAAGCTTTCTTT.

The chain recombines TRBV12-3 or TRBV12-4 with TRBJ1-2, with 11 bases that match TRBD1. Germline trimming cut 5 bases from V and 8 bases from J; bases unmatched to any gene: 4. The CDR3 loop spans 13 amino acids. The CDR3 sequence: CASSGQGADGYTF. CDR3 coding DNA: TGTGCCAGCAGTGGACAGGGGGCGGACGGCTACACCTTC.

This clone was seen only once. The chain combines TRBV7-2 with TRBJ2-1, with D perhaps TRBD2 (5 bases). Trimming removed 2 bases at V and 7 bases at J, with 9 bases between. Germline assignment: CDR1 SGHTA and CDR2 FQGNSA. The CDR3 is made up of 13 amino acids. The CDR3 loop is CASSLLPGNEQFF. The CDR3 DNA is TGTGCCAGCAGCTTATTGCCGGGGAATGAGCAGTTCTTC. Full variable domain (missing parts from reference TRBV7-2 and TRBJ2-1): GAGVSQSPSNKVTEKGKDVELRCDPISGHTALYWYRQSLGQGLEFLIYFQGNSAPDKSGLPSDRFSAERTGGSVSTLTIQRTQQEDSAVYLCASSLLPGNEQFFGPGTRLTVL.

The rearrangement joins TRBV11-3 to TRBJ2-7, with D hard to call. The germline V gene has CDR1 SGHNT and CDR2 YENEEA. The CDR3 has 14 amino acids. V shed 2 bases and J shed 2 bases, with 10 bases lying between them. DNA of the CDR3: TGTGCCAGCAGCTTATATGGGCTGACCTACGAGCAGTACTTC. This codes for CASSLYGLTYEQYF.

The rearrangement uses TRBV3-1 (or the pseudogene TRBV3-2) and TRBJ2-1; 7 bases agree with TRBD2. V dropped 4 bases and J dropped 15; count of bases not matched to a gene: 12. Germline V gene data show CDR1 as LGHDT and CDR2 as YNNKEL (reference sequence). This CDR3 contains 13 residues. CDR3 region: CASSLTRTSGPFF. The CDR3 bases are TGTGCCAGCAGCCTCACGCGGACTAGTGGGCCGTTCTTC.

The rearrangement uses TRBV5-1 and TRBJ2-5; 12 positions match TRBD1. V was clipped by 3 bases and J by 5 bases; unmatched bases: 11. The germline V gene has CDR1 SGHRS and CDR2 YFSETQ. CDR3 length: 17 amino acids. DNA for the CDR3: TGCGCCAGCAGCTCCTCGGGACAGGGGGCGCGATGGGAGACCCAGTACTTC. Protein sequence: CASSSSGQGARWETQYF. Complete variable domain (other parts from reference TRBV5-1 and TRBJ2-5): KAGVTQTPRYLIKTRGQQVTLSCSPISGHRSVSWYQQTPGQGLQFLFEYFSETQRNKGNFPGRFSGRQFSNSRSEMNVSTLELGDSALYLCASSSSGQGARWETQYFGPGTRLLVL.